This T cell receptor beta chain was sequenced during a study of OX40 agonist ivuxolimab in advanced cancers. About the study: There were three patients with partial responses, one having hepatocellular carcinoma and two cutaneous melanoma.

TCRdb keeps only in-frame clones here, not all; method: immunoSEQ multiplex PCR. The sample holds 35,000 to 40,000 clones; 88% are singletons and the top ten take around 12%. The CDR3 spans 16 residues. The germline CDR1 and CDR2 sequences are SGHVS and FNYEAQ. Deletions cut 5 bases from V and 5 bases from J, with 18 bases between. If patients had autoimmune disease history or systemic immunosuppression, they were excluded. Drawing of blood for sampling happened at baseline, at cycle 4 day 1, and at cycle 7 day 1. The V call is TRBV7-6, the J call TRBJ2-2; D gene ambiguous. The sequence was obtained from an adult with an advanced solid tumor such as melanoma, head and neck, liver or kidney cancer. Source: CD4+ or CD8+ T cells sorted from blood, taken in a trial of the OX40 agonist ivuxolimab. CDR3 coding DNA: TGTGCCAGCAGCCGACAATCCCCGGATTCGACCGGGGAGCTGTTTTTT. Its translation is CASSRQSPDSTGELFF.